This TCR beta chain appears in the sequencing data of a study of CD8 T cells in ankylosing spondylitis. Remarks on this clonotype: Its target is not known.

Study results and caveats: Several highly homologous variants made up a TCR beta motif, and this motif appeared characteristic of ankylosing spondylitis blood. There was reportedly significant enrichment of clones that were disease-linked in matched ankylosing spondylitis synovial fluid. Researchers report that disease-linked clones proved CD8+ and relatively rare in peripheral blood.

A quantitative 5'-RACE method, one with molecular barcodes, was used to make TCR beta libraries. TCRdb redid the calling of the 5' RACE reads with MiXCR, one entry per CDR3 protein. The repertoire holds 270,000 or so distinct CDR3 sequences, with 18% as singletons. The sample comprised blood, either unsorted or a sorted T cell fraction (not recorded which). This TCR was sampled from a male donor with ankylosing spondylitis or in good health (not recorded which).

The CDR3 DNA reads as TGTGCCAGCAGCCACAAGACAGGGGGCACCGGGGAGCTGTTTTTT. Amino acids: CASSHKTGGTGELFF. The chain recombines TRBV3-1 with TRBJ2-2; 9 bases agree with TRBD1. Germline V gene sequence: CDR1 LGHDT, CDR2 YNNKEL (reference sequence). After removal of 3 bases from V and 4 bases from J, the junction contained 3 bases not matched to a gene. CDR3 length equals 15 residues.